This T cell receptor beta chain appears in the sequencing data of a study of cytomegalovirus exposure and HLA in healthy donors. In the study overall: In an early release, HLA-typed donors contributed tens of millions of unique TCR sequences.

The CDR3 runs to 14 residues. After removal of 4 bases from V and 2 bases from J, the junction contained 4 bases not matched to a gene. Per germline, CDR1 SGHRS and CDR2 YFSETQ. Primers for the PCR totalled 60 Vbeta and 13 Jbeta. Using immunoSEQ multiplex PCR, the repertoire was profiled, and TCRdb retains in-frame clones only, with some absent. The data show roughly 100,000 clones, 76% seen once. The clonotype originates from a woman aged 55-69 years in good health and CMV-seropositive. Source material: PBMCs. The V and J genes are TRBV5-1 and TRBJ1-2; 8 nucleotides align to TRBD1. In DNA form, the CDR3 reads TGCGCCAGCAGCCCGACAGGGGCGAACTATGGCTACACCTTC. This encodes CASSPTGANYGYTF. Full variable domain (rest looked up from reference TRBV5-1 and TRBJ1-2): KAGVTQTPRYLIKTRGQQVTLSCSPISGHRSVSWYQQTPGQGLQFLFEYFSETQRNKGNFPGRFSGRQFSNSRSEMNVSTLELGDSALYLCASSPTGANYGYTFGSGTRLTVV.